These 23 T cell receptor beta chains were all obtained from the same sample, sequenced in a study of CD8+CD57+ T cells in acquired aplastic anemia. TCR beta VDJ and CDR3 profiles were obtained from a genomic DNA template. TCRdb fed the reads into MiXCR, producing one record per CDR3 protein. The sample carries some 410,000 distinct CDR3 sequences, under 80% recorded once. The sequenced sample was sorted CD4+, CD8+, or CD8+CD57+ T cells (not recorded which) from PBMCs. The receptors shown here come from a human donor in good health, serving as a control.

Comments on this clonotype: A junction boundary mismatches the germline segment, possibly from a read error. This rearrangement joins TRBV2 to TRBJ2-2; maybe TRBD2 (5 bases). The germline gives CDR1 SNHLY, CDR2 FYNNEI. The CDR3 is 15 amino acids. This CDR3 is CASSRGRASTGELFF. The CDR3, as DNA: TGTGCCAGCAGCCGCGGGCGTGCTAGCACCGGCGAGCTGTTTTTT.

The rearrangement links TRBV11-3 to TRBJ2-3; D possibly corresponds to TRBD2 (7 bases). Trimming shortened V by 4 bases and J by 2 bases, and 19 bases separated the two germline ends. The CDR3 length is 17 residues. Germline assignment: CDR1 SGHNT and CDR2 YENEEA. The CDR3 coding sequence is TGTGCCAGCAGCTGGCCCACGGGCGGGGGCCCCACAGATACGCAGTATTTT. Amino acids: CASSWPTGGGPTDTQYF.

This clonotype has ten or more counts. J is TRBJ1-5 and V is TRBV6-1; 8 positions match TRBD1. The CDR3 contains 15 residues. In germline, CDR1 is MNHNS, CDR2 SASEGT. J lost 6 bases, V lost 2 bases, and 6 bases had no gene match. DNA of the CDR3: TGTGCCAGCAGTGAACTTGGACAGGGCAGTCAGCCCCAGCATTTT. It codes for CASSELGQGSQPQHF.

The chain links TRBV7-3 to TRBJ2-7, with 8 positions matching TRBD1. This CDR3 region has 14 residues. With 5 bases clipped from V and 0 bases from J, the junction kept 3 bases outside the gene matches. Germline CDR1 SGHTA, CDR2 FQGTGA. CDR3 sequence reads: CASSVQGGSYEQYF. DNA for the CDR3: TGTGCCAGCAGCGTACAGGGGGGCTCCTACGAGCAGTACTTC.

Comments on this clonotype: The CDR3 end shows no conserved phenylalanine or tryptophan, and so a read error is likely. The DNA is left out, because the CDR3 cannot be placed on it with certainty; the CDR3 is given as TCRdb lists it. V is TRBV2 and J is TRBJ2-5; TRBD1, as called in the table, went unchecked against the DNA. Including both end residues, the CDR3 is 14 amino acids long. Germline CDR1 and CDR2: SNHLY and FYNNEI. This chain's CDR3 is CASIASGGEPTQYC.

CDR3 sequence reads: CASSLGLAYNEQFF. Here the CDR3 DNA reads TGCGCCAGCAGCTTGGGACTAGCCTACAATGAGCAGTTCTTC. V is TRBV5-1 and J is TRBJ2-1, with D perhaps matching TRBD2 (6 bases). The CDR3 runs 14 residues. V was clipped by 0 bases and J by 2 bases, with 6 bases between them. Germline V lookup: CDR1 SGHRS, CDR2 YFSETQ.

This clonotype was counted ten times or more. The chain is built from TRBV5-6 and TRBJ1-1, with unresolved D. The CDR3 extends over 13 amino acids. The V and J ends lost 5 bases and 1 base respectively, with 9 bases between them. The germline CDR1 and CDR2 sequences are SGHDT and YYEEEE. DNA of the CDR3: TGTGCCAGCAGATCAGAGGGGAACACTGAAGCTTTCTTT. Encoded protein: CASRSEGNTEAFF.

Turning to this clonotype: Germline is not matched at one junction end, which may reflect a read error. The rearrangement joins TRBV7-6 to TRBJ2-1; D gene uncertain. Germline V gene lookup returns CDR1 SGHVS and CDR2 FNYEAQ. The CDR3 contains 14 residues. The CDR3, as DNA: TGTGCTAGCAGCTTCGGTTTTATTACCGATGAGCAGTTCTTC. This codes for CASSFGFITDEQFF.

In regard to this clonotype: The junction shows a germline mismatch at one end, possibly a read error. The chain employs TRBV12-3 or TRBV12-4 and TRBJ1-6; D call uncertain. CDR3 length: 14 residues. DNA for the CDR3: TGTGCCAGCAACACACCCTTGAATAATTCACCCCTTCACTTT. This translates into CASNTPLNNSPLHF.

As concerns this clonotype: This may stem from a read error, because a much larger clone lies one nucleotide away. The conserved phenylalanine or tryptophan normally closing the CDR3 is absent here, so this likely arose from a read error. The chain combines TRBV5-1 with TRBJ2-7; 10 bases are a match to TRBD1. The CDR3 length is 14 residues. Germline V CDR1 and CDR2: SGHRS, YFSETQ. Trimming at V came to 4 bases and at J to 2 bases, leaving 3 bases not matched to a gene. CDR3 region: CASSPGQGAYEQYL. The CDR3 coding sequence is TGCGCCAGCAGCCCCGGACAGGGGGCCTACGAGCAGTACCTC.

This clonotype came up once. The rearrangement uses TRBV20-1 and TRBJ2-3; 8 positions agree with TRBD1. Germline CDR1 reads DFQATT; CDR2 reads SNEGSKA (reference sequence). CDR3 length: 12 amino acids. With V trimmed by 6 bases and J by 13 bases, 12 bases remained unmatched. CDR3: CSATGQGARKYF. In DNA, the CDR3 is TGCAGTGCCACGGGTCAGGGGGCGCGGAAGTATTTT.

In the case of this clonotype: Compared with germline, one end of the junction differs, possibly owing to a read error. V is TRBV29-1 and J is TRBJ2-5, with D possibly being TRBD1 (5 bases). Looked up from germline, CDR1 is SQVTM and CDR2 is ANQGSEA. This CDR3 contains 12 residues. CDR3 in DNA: TGTGCCGTCTCAGCGACAGAAGAGACCCAGTACTTC. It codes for CAVSATEETQYF.

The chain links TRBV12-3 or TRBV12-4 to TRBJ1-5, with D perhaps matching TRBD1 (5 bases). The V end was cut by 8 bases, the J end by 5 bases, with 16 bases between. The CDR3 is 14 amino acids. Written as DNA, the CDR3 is TGTGCCAGCTTTACCCAGGGAGGGGATCAGCCCCAGCATTTT. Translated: CASFTQGGDQPQHF.

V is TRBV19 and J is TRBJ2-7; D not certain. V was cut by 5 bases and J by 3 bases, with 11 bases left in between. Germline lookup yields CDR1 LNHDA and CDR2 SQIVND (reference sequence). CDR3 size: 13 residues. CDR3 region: CASSRQVNYEQYF. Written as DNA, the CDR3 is TGTGCCAGTAGTCGGCAGGTGAACTACGAGCAGTACTTC.

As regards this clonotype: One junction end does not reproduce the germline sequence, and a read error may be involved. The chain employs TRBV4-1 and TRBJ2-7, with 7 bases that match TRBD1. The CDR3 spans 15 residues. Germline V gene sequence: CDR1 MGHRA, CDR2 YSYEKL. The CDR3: CASSVGQGEPYGQYF. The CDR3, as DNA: TGCGCCAGCAGCGTAGGGCAGGGGGAACCCTACGGGCAGTACTTC.

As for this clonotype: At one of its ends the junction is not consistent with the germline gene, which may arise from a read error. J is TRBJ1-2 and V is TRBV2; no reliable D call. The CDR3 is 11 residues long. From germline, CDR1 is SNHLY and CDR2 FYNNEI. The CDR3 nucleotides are TGTGCCAGCAGACTGGGTGGTGGCGACACCTTC. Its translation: CASRLGGGDTF.

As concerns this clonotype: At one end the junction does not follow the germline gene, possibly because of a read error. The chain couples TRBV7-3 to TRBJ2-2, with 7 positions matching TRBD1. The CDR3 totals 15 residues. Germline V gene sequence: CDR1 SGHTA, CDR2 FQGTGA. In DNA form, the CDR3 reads TGTGCCAGCAGACGGACAGGCAGCGGCACTGGGGAGTTGTTTTTT. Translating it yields CASRRTGSGTGELFF.

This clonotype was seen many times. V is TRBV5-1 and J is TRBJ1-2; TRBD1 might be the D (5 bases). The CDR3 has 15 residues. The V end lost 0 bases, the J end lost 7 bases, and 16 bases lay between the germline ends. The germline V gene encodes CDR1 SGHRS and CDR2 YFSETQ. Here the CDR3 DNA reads TGCGCCAGCAGCTTGGGAGTAGGGGAATTTGGTGGCTACACCTTC. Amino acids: CASSLGVGEFGGYTF.

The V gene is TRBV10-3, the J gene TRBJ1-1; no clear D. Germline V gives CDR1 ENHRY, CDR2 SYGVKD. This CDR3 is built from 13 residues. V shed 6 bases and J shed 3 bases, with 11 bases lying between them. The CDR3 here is CAIRPLKYTEAFF. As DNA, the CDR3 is TGTGCCATCAGACCTTTAAAGTACACTGAAGCTTTCTTT.

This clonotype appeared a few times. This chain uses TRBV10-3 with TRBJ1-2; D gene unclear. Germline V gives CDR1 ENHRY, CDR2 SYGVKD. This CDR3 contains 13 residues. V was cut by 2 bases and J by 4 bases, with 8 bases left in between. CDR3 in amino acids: CAISEPMAYGYTF. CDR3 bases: TGTGCCATCAGTGAGCCTATGGCCTATGGCTACACCTTC.

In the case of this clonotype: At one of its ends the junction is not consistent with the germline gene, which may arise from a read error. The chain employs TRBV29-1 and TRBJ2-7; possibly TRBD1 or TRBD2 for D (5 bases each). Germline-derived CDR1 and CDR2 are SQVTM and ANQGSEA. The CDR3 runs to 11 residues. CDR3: CSVEEGVSAYF. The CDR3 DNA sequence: TGCAGCGTTGAAGAGGGGGTTAGCGCGTACTTT.

In DNA, the CDR3 is TGCGCCAGCAGCTTGGAGTCCTTAAACACGGGGGCTGGAGAGACCCAGTACTTC. Encoded protein: CASSLESLNTGAGETQYF. The chain carries TRBV5-1 and TRBJ2-5; D tentatively fits TRBD1 or TRBD2 (6 bases each). The CDR3 runs to 18 residues. Per germline, CDR1 SGHRS and CDR2 YFSETQ. Between the trimmed V and J ends, which lost 0 bases and 4 bases, there was a span of 22 bases.

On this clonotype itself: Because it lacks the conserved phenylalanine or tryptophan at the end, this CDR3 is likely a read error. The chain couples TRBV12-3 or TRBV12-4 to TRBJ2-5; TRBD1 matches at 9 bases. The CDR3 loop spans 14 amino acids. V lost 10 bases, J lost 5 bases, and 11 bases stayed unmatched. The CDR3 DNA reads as TGTGCCATCAGGGACGGGACAGGGTGGGAGACCCAGTACCTC. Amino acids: CAIRDGTGWETQYL.